The sequence of this T cell receptor (beta chain) was determined in a study of early T cells in non-severe SARS-CoV-2 infection. In the study overall: The input, bulk RNA from unsorted whole blood, was sequenced, and chains were unpaired.

As part of library construction, unique molecular identifiers were attached to individual cDNA molecules. TCRdb called the 5' RACE reads again in MiXCR, with one record for every CDR3 protein. The sample yields 64,000 or so distinct CDR3 sequences, 10% to 15% seen once. The sample holds a few counts of this clonotype. The germline V gene has CDR1 MNHEY and CDR2 SMNVEV (reference sequence). V dropped 6 bases and J dropped 2; count of bases not matched to a gene: 11. The CDR3 totals 16 residues. The sequence was obtained from an adult who was a healthcare worker with PCR-confirmed SARS-CoV-2 infection or an uninfected control (not recorded which). This chain joins TRBV27 and TRBJ2-3; 7 bases map to TRBD1. Specimen: whole blood, collected at baseline. CDR3 DNA: TGTGCCAGCAGGAGAAACAGGGGATCTTACACAGATACGCAGTATTTT. Its translation is CASRRNRGSYTDTQYF.